Listed below are T cell receptor beta chains from one sample, sequenced in a study of cytotoxic CD8 clonotypes in ibrutinib-treated CLL. Repertoires were generated with immunoSEQ multiplex PCR, while TCRdb's copy carries only in-frame clones and drops some. The data show 250,000 to 350,000 clones, 70% to 80% seen once. Sequences were derived from PBMCs, sampled at disease progression, from a patient treated with ibrutinib. The receptor source for this set is a human donor with chronic lymphocytic leukemia. Both conserved end residues are part of each CDR3. The D gene is left open where the match is weak.

length	J	V	D	CDR3
12	TRBJ1-1	TRBV30	NA	CAWSATNTEAFF
16	TRBJ2-7	TRBV5-1	NA	CASSLARTPSSYEQYF
15	TRBJ1-2	TRBV6-1	NA	CASSIAGGQSYGYTF
16	TRBJ2-1	TRBV29-1	TRBD2	CSVWGLAGTLYNEQFF
15	TRBJ2-7	TRBV25-1	NA	CASSEYGQIMGEQYF
15	TRBJ1-2	TRBV19	TRBD1	CASIFHPQGAGGYTF
14	TRBJ2-7	TRBV15	NA	CATSRDPGAYEQYF
16	TRBJ2-1	TRBV9	TRBD1	CASSVVSLGQLNEQFF
18	TRBJ2-5	TRBV11-2	NA	CASSPPRRGGWGQETQYF
13	TRBJ1-2	TRBV29-1	NA	CSVEPPQIYGYTF
15	TRBJ2-1	TRBV7-2	TRBD1	CASSLGQGAHNEQFF
13	TRBJ1-5	TRBV7-9	NA	CASSLRGNQPQHF
17	TRBJ2-2	TRBV4-3	TRBD2	CASSLRALAVNTGELFF
13	TRBJ2-7	TRBV28	NA	CASREDISYEQYF
17	TRBJ2-1	TRBV9	NA	CASSSSGTPITGYEQFF
13	TRBJ2-1	TRBV28	NA	CASSLDPWREQFF
14	TRBJ2-5	TRBV11-1	NA	CASSSGSGGETQYF
19	TRBJ2-7	TRBV1	NA	CTSSVGRDRGLGILYEQYF
14	TRBJ2-7	TRBV11-2	NA	CASSLDARVYEQYF
16	TRBJ2-2	TRBV4-1	NA	CASSQVWRRDTGELFF
15	TRBJ2-5	TRBV7-8	NA	CASSSPFRNQETQYF
14	TRBJ2-7	TRBV29-1	TRBD1	CSVPSGTGSVKQYF
14	TRBJ2-5	TRBV4-2	NA	CASSPRSWEETQYF
13	TRBJ2-1	TRBV28	NA	CASTQRGWAEQFF
18	TRBJ2-3	TRBV10-2	TRBD2	CASSGGSLAGKRTDTQYF
17	TRBJ2-1	TRBV4-1	TRBD2	CASSPPLLGLGNNEQFF
11	TRBJ2-7	TRBV10-2	TRBD2	CASTGGYEQYF
11	TRBJ2-7	TRBV7-2	NA	CASSPRVRQYF
15	TRBJ2-2	TRBV4-1	NA	CASRRWGLLPGELFF
19	TRBJ2-1	TRBV5-1	NA	CASSLGGSGGGPAGNEQFF
11	TRBJ1-2	TRBV29-1	NA	CSSWENYGYTF
16	TRBJ2-1	TRBV15	NA	CATSRDGAAVYDEQFF
13	TRBJ2-7	TRBV14	NA	CASSQSTGTEQYF
14	TRBJ2-7	TRBV19	TRBD1	CASTVGQGDYEQYF
15	TRBJ1-2	TRBV2	TRBD1	CASSADRGQTNGYTF
15	TRBJ2-1	TRBV23-1	NA	CASSRRVSSYNEQFF
12	TRBJ1-6	TRBV5-4	NA	CASSKQGSPLHF
16	TRBJ2-5	TRBV7-3	TRBD2	CASSRGLAGGRETQYF
13	TRBJ2-1	TRBV7-3	NA	CASSLRGAGEQFF
13	TRBJ1-1	TRBV9	NA	CASSVAVSTEAFF
14	TRBJ2-3	TRBV9	NA	CASSVIEGTDTQYF
16	TRBJ1-2	TRBV28	NA	CASSLHLGWGTYGYTF
15	TRBJ2-7	TRBV5-1	TRBD1	CASSHPKDREYEQYF
15	TRBJ2-7	TRBV6-5	TRBD1	CASNEGAGQGYEQYF
15	TRBJ2-3	TRBV4-1	TRBD1	CASSQGTGNFDTQYF
19	TRBJ2-1	TRBV4-3	TRBD2	CASSQVSLFRDYRGNEQFF
14	TRBJ2-7	TRBV19	NA	CASTPGGPRDEQYF
14	TRBJ1-5	TRBV6-6	NA	CASSYGQSNQPQHF
15	TRBJ1-2	TRBV9	TRBD1	CASSTPGQGWGGYTF
14	TRBJ2-7	TRBV7-8	TRBD1	CASSQGQGVYEQYF
15	TRBJ2-3	TRBV14	TRBD2	CASSPSSGVADTQYF
15	TRBJ2-7	TRBV6-5	TRBD2	CASTTSGGPSYEQYF
16	TRBJ2-7	TRBV7-2	NA	CASSLAPRLSSYEQYF
14	TRBJ1-1	TRBV7-2	NA	CASSLRPLNTEAFF
14	TRBJ2-7	TRBV18	NA	CASSVKQGSYEQYF